The entry below gives a single T cell receptor beta chain sequence along with its context. These data originate in a study of shared clonotypes between healthy human individuals. Measured with immunoSEQ multiplex PCR; TCRdb has only the in-frame clones, and not every one. Of over a million clones detected, roughly 95% appear once; the ten largest clones hold 1% to 1.5%. V was pared by 5 bases and J by 4 bases, with 8 bases of the junction left unmatched. The length of the CDR3 is 15 residues. Germline V gene sequence: CDR1 MDHEN, CDR2 SYDVKM. This clonotype was sampled from a man aged 25 to 40 in good health. The chain joins TRBV28 to TRBJ1-5; 7 positions agree with TRBD1. The specimen sequenced was naive CD4+ T cells sorted from blood. Subset indicated: CD45RA+ positively selected. CDR3 loop: CASSPSTGMNQPQHF. DNA of the CDR3: TGTGCCAGCAGTCCATCGACAGGGATGAATCAGCCCCAGCATTTT.